This TCR beta chain comes out of a study of blood T cell dynamics during melanoma immunotherapy. The CDR3 sequence is 12 residues long. Germline V gene sequence: CDR1 MNHNS, CDR2 SASEGT. The V gene lost 6 bases and the J gene lost 6 bases, with 11 bases spanning the gap. Sample time point: week 3, after first cycle of checkpoint inhibitor. Prior systemic cancer therapy, immunosuppressant use and other active malignancies excluded patients. Data came from immunoSEQ multiplex PCR; TCRdb stores just in-frame clones and leaves some out. The sample carries about 9,700 clones, about nine tenths recorded once. This clone was seen a handful of times.

The TCR originated in a human donor with melanoma. The V call is TRBV6-1, the J call TRBJ1-1; D ambiguous. The source was blood, collected from a patient treated with checkpoint blockade. The CDR3 DNA is TGTGCCAGCAGCCCCAGTCTCGCTGAAGCTTTCTTT. Translated, it gives CASSPSLAEAFF.